This TCR beta chain was captured by sequencing in a study of chemoradiotherapy in HPV16-positive cancers. About this clone: Its cognate antigen is unknown.

Points from the study as a whole: HPV-specific T cells were functionally defined from only two HPV16-positive patients. For HPV16-positive patients, expanding HPV-responsive T cells associated with longer recurrence-free survival. During treatment, candidate HPV-specific clones and E7-related motifs expanded in tumor.

Repertoires were sampled repeatedly during chemoradiotherapy. The V end was cut by 0 bases, the J end by 2 bases, with 9 bases between. CDR1 is SGDLS, CDR2 YYNGEE, per germline. The CDR3 contains 14 residues. The data were produced by immunoSEQ multiplex PCR, yet TCRdb's version contains in-frame clones alone and is incomplete. The sample carries thousands of clones, roughly 80% recorded once. This TCR derives from a human donor with HPV-associated anogenital cancer. The sample was tumor tissue, taken from a patient who underwent chemoradiotherapy. This chain joins TRBV9 and TRBJ2-7; D not resolved. CDR3 protein: CASSVGVGTYEQYF. CDR3 nucleotides: TGTGCCAGCAGCGTAGGGGTCGGAACCTACGAGCAGTACTTC.